These T cell receptor beta chains were read from a single sample in a study of CD4+ T cells in melanoma. Clones were read by immunoSEQ multiplex PCR, and TCRdb kept only the in-frame ones, dropping some. The table includes approximately 9,900 clones, approximately 69% detected once. Specimen: peripheral blood. These receptors all come from a human donor with melanoma. The CDR3 runs from the conserved cysteine through the conserved F or W.

V gene	J gene	CDR3 protein
TRBV18	TRBJ2-2	CASSPPRGGANTGELFF
TRBV6-5	TRBJ1-6	CASSYGGSYNSPLHF
TRBV19	TRBJ2-1	CASSVTSGDYNEQFF
TRBV13	TRBJ2-7	CASSWAVGGVEQYF
TRBV5-8	TRBJ2-2	CASSLYNRQVNTGELFF
TRBV11-1	TRBJ2-2	CASSLGYRGRELFF
TRBV27	TRBJ2-7	CASSFVGAEQYF
TRBV4-1	TRBJ1-5	CASSQVTGGLQPQHF
TRBV10-3	TRBJ2-7	CAISEPGQGPLEQYF
TRBV27	TRBJ1-4	CASSFKGGGFEKLFF
TRBV11-2	TRBJ2-5	CASSSWEDRVKTQYF
TRBV2	TRBJ2-7	CASSVTDYEQYF
TRBV6-5	TRBJ1-1	CASTGGLNTEAFF
TRBV29-1	TRBJ1-2	CSVDGGQGDYGYTF
TRBV18	TRBJ1-1	CASSPRANTEAFF
TRBV5-5	TRBJ1-5	CASSLDPVAEPNQPQHF
TRBV6-7	TRBJ2-5	CARKGQIKQETQYF
TRBV15	TRBJ1-1	CATSRDGRNTEAFF